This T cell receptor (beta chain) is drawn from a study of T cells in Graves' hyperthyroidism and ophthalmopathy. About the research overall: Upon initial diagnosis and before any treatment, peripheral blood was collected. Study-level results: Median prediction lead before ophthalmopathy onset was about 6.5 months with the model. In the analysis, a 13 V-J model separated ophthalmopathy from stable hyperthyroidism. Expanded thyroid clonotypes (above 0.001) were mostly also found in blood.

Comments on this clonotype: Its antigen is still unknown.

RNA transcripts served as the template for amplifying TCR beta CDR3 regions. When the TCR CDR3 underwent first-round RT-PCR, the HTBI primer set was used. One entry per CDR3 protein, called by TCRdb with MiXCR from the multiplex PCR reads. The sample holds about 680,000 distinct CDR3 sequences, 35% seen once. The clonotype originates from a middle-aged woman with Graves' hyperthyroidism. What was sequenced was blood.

Here the CDR3 reads CASMLAGEPYEQYF. The CDR3 nucleotides read TGTGCCAGCATGTTAGCGGGAGAACCCTACGAGCAGTACTTC. The chain recombines TRBV4-2 with TRBJ2-7, with 9 bases fitting TRBD2. CDR3 length: 14 amino acids. V dropped 7 bases and J dropped 2; count of bases not matched to a gene: 6. From germline, CDR1 is LGHNA and CDR2 YNFKEQ.